This TCR beta chain originates from a study of CD8+ T cells in alopecia areata. TCR sequencing used cDNA made by reverse transcription of extracted RNA. Sequencing was performed with immunoSEQ multiplex PCR; in TCRdb, only in-frame clones are kept and a portion is missing. The data show some 120,000 clones, around 60% seen once. The CDR3 is made up of 15 amino acids. J was trimmed by 4 bases and V by 0 bases; bases with no gene match: 7. The germline CDR1 and CDR2 sequences are SQVTM and ANQGSEA. This clone was seen only a few times. Sorting from PBMCs produced CD4+ and CD8+ T cells. This specimen consisted of CD4+ T cells sorted from blood, obtained at week 0. This clonotype originated in a human donor with alopecia areata. This rearrangement joins TRBV29-1 to TRBJ1-1, with TRBD1 matching 8 bases. The CDR3 region is CSVEDPTGVSTEAFF. CDR3 sequence (DNA): TGCAGCGTTGAAGACCCGACAGGGGTGTCCACTGAAGCTTTCTTT.